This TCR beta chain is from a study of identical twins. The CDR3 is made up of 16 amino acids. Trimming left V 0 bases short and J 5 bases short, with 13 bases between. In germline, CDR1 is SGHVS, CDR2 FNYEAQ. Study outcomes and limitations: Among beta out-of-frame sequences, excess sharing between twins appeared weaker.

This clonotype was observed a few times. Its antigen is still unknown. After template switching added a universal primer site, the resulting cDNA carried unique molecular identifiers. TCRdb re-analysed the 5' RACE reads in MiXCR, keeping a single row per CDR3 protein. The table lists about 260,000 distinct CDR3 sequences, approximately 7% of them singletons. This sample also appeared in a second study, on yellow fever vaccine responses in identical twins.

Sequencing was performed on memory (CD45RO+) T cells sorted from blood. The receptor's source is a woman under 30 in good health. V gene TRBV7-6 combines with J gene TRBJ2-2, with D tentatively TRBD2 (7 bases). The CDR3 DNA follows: TGTGCCAGCAGCTTAGCGCAGGGGAGGGGAACCGGGGAGCTGTTTTTT. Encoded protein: CASSLAQGRGTGELFF.